The 22 T cell receptor beta chains given below trace back to one sample, sequenced in a study of T cell responses to AZD1222 COVID-19 vaccine. Profiling relied on immunoSEQ multiplex PCR, and the TCRdb table lists in-frame clones only, not all of them. The data hold roughly 77,000 clones, with 92% observed a single time. The sample here was peripheral blood, taken on day 0 of MenACWY control vaccination. These receptors all stem from an adult in good health.

The CDR3 region has the DNA TGTGCCAGCAGCGACAGCAATTCACCCCTCCACTTT. Its translation: CASSDSNSPLHF. The chain recombines TRBV6-5 with TRBJ1-6; maybe TRBD1 (5 bases). V dropped 6 bases and J dropped 7 bases, with 7 bases sitting between them. The CDR3 spans 12 residues. Germline V CDR1 and CDR2: MNHEY, SVGAGI.

The genes are TRBV29-1 and TRBJ2-3, with TRBD2 matching 10 bases. This CDR3 spans 16 amino acids. V shed 3 bases and J 0 bases; nucleotides not matched to a gene: 6. Germline values: CDR1 SQVTM, CDR2 ANQGSEA. The CDR3 region is CSVEKREGRSTDTQYF. The CDR3, as DNA: TGCAGCGTTGAGAAGCGGGAGGGCCGTAGCACAGATACGCAGTATTTT.

This clone was detected a few times. This chain uses TRBV19 with TRBJ2-7, with D perhaps TRBD1 (6 bases). The CDR3 extends over 14 amino acids. Germline V gives CDR1 LNHDA, CDR2 SQIVND (reference sequence). The V end lost 6 bases, the J end lost 2 bases, and 14 bases lay between the germline ends. The CDR3 DNA reads TGTGCCAGTAGCCAAACGACAGGCGCCTACGAGCAGTACTTC. It codes for CASSQTTGAYEQYF.

V gene TRBV11-2 combines with J gene TRBJ2-2, with TRBD1 matching 8 bases. The CDR3 covers 15 residues. From germline, CDR1 is SGHAT and CDR2 FQNNGV. Germline trimming cut 5 bases from V and 6 bases from J; bases unmatched to any gene: 8. In DNA, the CDR3 is TGTGCCAGCAGCAACAGGGGGGCCTCGGCCGGGGAGCTGTTTTTT. It codes for CASSNRGASAGELFF.

This clone was seen once. V and J are TRBV5-5 and TRBJ2-1, with 10 nucleotides matching TRBD2. V dropped 0 bases and J dropped 9; count of bases not matched to a gene: 6. This CDR3 region has 15 residues. Germline CDR1 reads SGHKS; CDR2 reads YYEKEE (reference sequence). CDR3 region: CASSLELSGRGEQFF. In DNA, the CDR3 is TGTGCCAGCAGCTTGGAATTGAGCGGGAGGGGTGAGCAGTTCTTC.

The J gene is TRBJ2-1, the V gene TRBV9; TRBD2 matches at 16 bases. CDR3 length equals 20 residues. The junction had 10 bases not matched to a gene; V was cut back by 0 bases and J by 4 bases. The V gene's germline CDR1 is SGDLS and CDR2 YYNGEE. The CDR3 nucleotides are TGTGCCAGCAGCGTAGAGGGACTAGCGGGAGGGCCAGTTGGGTACAATGAGCAGTTCTTC. It specifies CASSVEGLAGGPVGYNEQFF.

This chain connects TRBV2 to TRBJ1-5; D is uncertain. The germline gives CDR1 SNHLY, CDR2 FYNNEI. CDR3 size: 14 residues. V gave up 8 bases and J gave up 0 bases, with 11 bases separating them. The CDR3: CASGGDGSNQPQHF. CDR3 nucleotides: TGTGCCAGCGGAGGAGACGGTAGCAATCAGCCCCAGCATTTT.

This clone was recorded only once. The J gene is TRBJ2-3, the V gene TRBV5-4, with D perhaps matching TRBD1 (6 bases). The V gene's germline CDR1 is SGHNT and CDR2 YYREEE (reference sequence). Trimming took off 4 bases at V and 3 bases at J, with 9 bases between the two ends. The CDR3 runs to 13 residues. The CDR3 loop is CASSLTGTDTQYF. As DNA, the CDR3 is TGTGCCAGCAGCCTTACAGGGACAGATACGCAGTATTTT.

The V and J genes are TRBV2 and TRBJ2-3; the match to TRBD2 covers 8 bases. Germline V CDR1 and CDR2: SNHLY, FYNNEI. The CDR3 runs to 14 residues. J gave up 3 bases and V 8 bases, and 7 bases lay outside the gene matches. The CDR3 protein is CASGTRGGTDTQYF. Written as DNA, the CDR3 is TGTGCCAGCGGAACTCGGGGGGGTACAGATACGCAGTATTTT.

V usage is TRBV29-1 and J usage is TRBJ2-3, with 8 bases that match TRBD1. Germline values: CDR1 SQVTM, CDR2 ANQGSEA. This CDR3 has 13 residues. V shed 5 bases and J 4 bases; nucleotides not matched to a gene: 5. The CDR3 loop is CSVRQGIADTQYF. DNA of the CDR3: TGCAGCGTTAGACAGGGGATAGCAGATACGCAGTATTTT.

The V gene is TRBV5-6, the J gene TRBJ1-5; 9 positions match TRBD1. The germline gives CDR1 SGHDT, CDR2 YYEEEE. The CDR3 spans 15 residues. With V trimmed by 1 base and J by 6 bases, 5 bases remained unmatched. The CDR3 nucleotides read TGTGCCAGCAGCTTGAAGGGGACAGGGTTTCAGCCCCAGCATTTT. Its translation: CASSLKGTGFQPQHF.

The V and J genes are TRBV3-1 (or the pseudogene TRBV3-2) and TRBJ2-1; TRBD2 is a possible D gene (6 bases). Trimming cost V 6 bases and J 1 base, with 10 bases left between them. Germline CDR1 LGHDT, CDR2 YNNKEL (reference sequence). CDR3 length equals 14 residues. The CDR3, as DNA: TGTGCCAGCAGTCGGGACTCTTCCTACAATGAGCAGTTCTTC. It encodes CASSRDSSYNEQFF.

This chain links TRBV7-2 with TRBJ1-2; a possible D gene is TRBD1 (6 bases). CDR1 and CDR2 from the germline V gene are SGHTA and FQGNSA. The V end was cut by 1 base, the J end by 6 bases, with 9 bases between. This CDR3 spans 13 amino acids. The CDR3 loop is CASSLGGQNGYTF. CDR3 nucleotide sequence: TGTGCCAGCAGCTTAGGGGGGCAGAATGGCTACACCTTC. The whole variable domain, remainder taken from reference TRBV7-2 and TRBJ1-2, is GAGVSQSPSNKVTEKGKDVELRCDPISGHTALYWYRQSLGQGLEFLIYFQGNSAPDKSGLPSDRFSAERTGGSVSTLTIQRTQQEDSAVYLCASSLGGQNGYTFGSGTRLTVV.

V is TRBV6-2 or TRBV6-3 and J is TRBJ2-3; 8 nucleotides line up with TRBD2. Germline CDR1 and CDR2: MNHEY and SVGEGT. Trimming took 5 bases from V and 1 from J; bases not matched to a gene: 2. The CDR3 is made up of 14 amino acids. CDR3 nucleotides: TGTGCCAGCAGTCCGCGGGGGGGCACAGATACGCAGTATTTT. This gives the protein CASSPRGGTDTQYF.

The chain combines TRBV19 with TRBJ1-1; TRBD1 matches at 10 bases. The CDR3 runs 15 residues. Germline CDR1 LNHDA, CDR2 SQIVND (reference sequence). Trimming at V came to 6 bases and at J to 1 base, leaving 5 bases not matched to a gene. CDR3 in amino acids: CASSQGQGWNTEAFF. The CDR3 coding sequence is TGTGCCAGTAGCCAGGGACAGGGGTGGAACACTGAAGCTTTCTTT.

The chain joins TRBV28 to TRBJ2-1; D gene ambiguous. This CDR3 region has 11 residues. In germline, CDR1 is MDHEN, CDR2 SYDVKM. Trimming took 5 bases from V and 4 from J, leaving 3 bases between them. This CDR3 is CASSGYNEQFF. The DNA of the CDR3 is TGTGCCAGCAGTGGGTACAATGAGCAGTTCTTC. The full variable domain, its missing parts supplied by reference TRBV28 and TRBJ2-1, is DVKVTQSSRYLVKRTGEKVFLECVQDMDHENMFWYRQDPGLGLRLIYFSYDVKMKEKGDIPEGYSVSREKKERFSLILESASTNQTSMYLCASSGYNEQFFGPGTRLTVL.

The sample holds a few counts of this clone. This chain links TRBV28 with TRBJ2-1, with unresolved D. Germline CDR1 MDHEN, CDR2 SYDVKM. The CDR3 consists of 15 residues. The V and J ends lost 5 bases and 4 bases respectively, with 15 bases between them. The CDR3 DNA follows: TGTGCCAGCAGTATTATCGACCCCCAATACAATGAGCAGTTCTTC. It specifies CASSIIDPQYNEQFF.

The V and J genes are TRBV15 and TRBJ2-4, with D perhaps matching TRBD2 (7 bases). Germline lookup yields CDR1 LNHNV and CDR2 YYDKDF (reference sequence). Trimming removed 0 bases at V and 7 bases at J, with 13 bases between. The CDR3 is made up of 15 amino acids. CDR3 amino acids: CATSRDRGAQNIQYF. CDR3 coding DNA: TGTGCCACCAGCAGAGATCGGGGGGCGCAGAACATTCAGTACTTC.

The chain recombines TRBV3-1 (or the pseudogene TRBV3-2) with TRBJ1-6; D is possibly TRBD1 (5 bases). Looked up from germline, CDR1 is LGHDT and CDR2 is YNNKEL (reference sequence). V shed 3 bases and J shed 4 bases, with 13 bases lying between them. CDR3 length: 16 residues. The chain's CDR3 is CASSHRLGRYNSPLHF. CDR3 DNA: TGTGCCAGCAGCCACCGCCTGGGACGGTATAATTCACCCCTCCACTTT.

The chain links TRBV3-1 (or the pseudogene TRBV3-2) to TRBJ2-7; tentatively, D is TRBD1 (5 bases). CDR3 length: 16 amino acids. Per the germline V gene, CDR1 is LGHDT and CDR2 is YNNKEL (reference sequence). V lost 3 bases and J lost 2, with 17 bases in between. The CDR3 here is CASSQHIPREPYEQYF. As DNA, the CDR3 is TGTGCCAGCAGCCAGCATATCCCCAGGGAACCCTACGAGCAGTACTTC.

This chain joins TRBV7-2 and TRBJ1-2; unclear D gene. CDR1 and CDR2 (germline): SGHTA, FQGNSA. The CDR3 contains 14 residues. Trimming removed 0 bases at V and 4 bases at J, with 9 bases between. The CDR3 DNA reads as TGTGCCAGCAGCTTAGCAGCAGGCCTCTATGGCTACACCTTC. The encoded protein is CASSLAAGLYGYTF.

This clone was counted between two and nine times. The germline gene is not matched at one end of the junction; a read error may be the cause. V usage is TRBV7-8 and J usage is TRBJ2-7, with D perhaps TRBD1 (6 bases). Germline V gene data show CDR1 as SGHVS and CDR2 as FQNEAQ. This CDR3 comprises 12 residues. Here the CDR3 DNA reads TGTGCCAGCAGCTTAAAAAGAGGACAGAGTCTTTTC. As protein: CASSLKRGQSLF.